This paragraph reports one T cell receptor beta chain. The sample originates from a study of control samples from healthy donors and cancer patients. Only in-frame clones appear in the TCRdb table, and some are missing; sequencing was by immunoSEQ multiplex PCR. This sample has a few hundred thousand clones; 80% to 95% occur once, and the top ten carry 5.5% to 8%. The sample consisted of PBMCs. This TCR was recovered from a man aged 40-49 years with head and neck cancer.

CDR3 protein: CASSLLLTGFMNTEAFF. The CDR3 nucleotides read TGTGCCAGCAGTCTCCTCCTGACAGGTTTTATGAACACTGAAGCTTTCTTT. This rearrangement joins TRBV28 to TRBJ1-1; maybe TRBD1 (6 bases). This CDR3 is built from 17 residues. V lost 5 bases and J lost 0, with 19 bases in between. Germline-derived CDR1 and CDR2 are MDHEN and SYDVKM.